This T cell receptor (beta chain) was sequenced for a study of T cell responses to AZD1222 COVID-19 vaccine. Study observations and caveats: Compared with day 0, the breadth and depth of the Spike-specific TCR repertoire rose significantly after two doses of AZD1222. Repertoires were sampled only after the peak T cell response. With dominance at 160-218 and 743-854, vaccine-associated CD4 TCRs spanned spike.

Produced via immunoSEQ multiplex PCR; TCRdb's table is partial and in-frame only. The table includes 84,000 or so clones, around nine tenths detected once. CDR1 is MNHEY and CDR2 is SVGAGI in the germline V gene. Trimming left V 0 bases short and J 0 bases short, with 9 bases between. The length of the CDR3 is 15 residues. A remark on this clone: Its antigen is not identified. In the same sample, other DNA sequences code for this CDR3.

The sequence came from an adult in good health. The sequencing here drew on peripheral blood, taken on day 0 of AZD1222 vaccination. The rearrangement uses TRBV6-5 and TRBJ2-7; D may be TRBD2 (6 bases). The CDR3 DNA reads TGTGCCAGCAGTTACTCGGGGCGGGACTCCTACGAGCAGTACTTC. This sequence encodes CASSYSGRDSYEQYF.